Below, 5 T cell receptor beta chains from the same sample are listed, as sequenced in a study of PD-1 blockade in classical Hodgkin lymphoma. The time point here: newly diagnosed, previously untreated cHL patient sample. It was by magnetic negative selection that CD8+ T cells were isolated from thawed PBMCs. Profiling relied on immunoSEQ multiplex PCR, and the TCRdb table lists in-frame clones only, not all of them. Of around 5,000 clones in the sample, approximately 90% were seen once. The sequenced sample consisted of CD8+ T cells from blood. The receptors were gathered from a human donor with classical Hodgkin lymphoma.

The chain carries TRBV7-9 and TRBJ1-4; D is possibly TRBD1 (6 bases). Trimming left V 4 bases short and J 6 bases short, with 15 bases between. The germline V gene has CDR1 SEHNR and CDR2 FQNEAQ (reference sequence). CDR3 length: 15 residues. The CDR3 coding sequence is TGTGCCAGCAGCTCCGACAGGACGATAGATGAAAAACTGTTTTTT. Translation: CASSSDRTIDEKLFF.

The CDR3 sequence is CAWSSAAPYEQYF. The CDR3 coding sequence is TGTGCCTGGAGTAGCGCAGCTCCCTACGAGCAGTACTTC. The chain joins TRBV30 to TRBJ2-7; D not resolved. The CDR3 has 13 amino acids. Germline V gene data show CDR1 as GTSNPN and CDR2 as SVGIG (reference sequence). V was pared by 2 bases and J by 2 bases, with 10 bases between.

This clone was observed once. The V gene is TRBV15, the J gene TRBJ2-1; D remains ambiguous. V dropped 1 base and J dropped 8 bases, with 3 bases sitting between them. There are 11 residues in the CDR3. Per germline, CDR1 LNHNV and CDR2 YYDKDF (reference sequence). The CDR3 DNA follows: TGTGCCACCAGCAGAGGGGATGAGCAGTTCTTC. It is translated as CATSRGDEQFF.

The CDR3 region is CSVIPVSSYEQYF. The DNA for the CDR3 is TGCAGCGTTATCCCAGTGAGCTCCTACGAGCAGTACTTC. V is TRBV29-1 and J is TRBJ2-7; D gene ambiguous. CDR3 size: 13 residues. The ends were cut back, 5 bases at V and 0 bases at J, with 11 bases in the middle. Germline assignment: CDR1 SQVTM and CDR2 ANQGSEA.

The rearrangement joins TRBV7-2 to TRBJ2-5; D ambiguous. The ends were cut back, 6 bases at V and 5 bases at J, with 4 bases in the middle. The germline CDR1 and CDR2 sequences are SGHTA and FQGNSA. The CDR3 totals 10 residues. The DNA for the CDR3 is TGTGCCAGCAGAGGGGAGACCCAGTACTTC. Translated: CASRGETQYF.